These 12 T cell receptor beta chains came from one sample sequenced in a study of shared clonotypes between healthy human individuals (dated by TCRdb to 2020 to 2021). The library came from the immunoSEQ multiplex PCR assay. This immuneACCESS table, as held by TCRdb, lists in-frame sequences with V and J called but not all clones. Of the missing ones, under half trace to an unresolved V gene in checked studies; the others have no known cause. The table for this sample lists a few million clones; approximately 95% of them were counted only once. The leading ten clones occupy around 0.13% of the sample. Sequenced: naive CD4+ T cells sorted from blood. The cell subset or site label, read with the paper, signifies: CD45RA+ positively selected. The receptors shown here come from a man aged 18 to 29 in good health.

On this clone: The identical CDR3 is also encoded by other nucleotide sequences in the sample. This rearrangement joins TRBV9 to TRBJ2-7, with TRBD1 matching 10 bases. V trimming: 3 bases; J trimming: 0 bases; junction bases outside the gene matches: 3. Germline lookup yields CDR1 SGDLS and CDR2 YYNGEE. The CDR3 has 15 amino acids. DNA for the CDR3: TGTGCCAGCAGCGGGGGACAGGGGAGCTCCTACGAGCAGTACTTC. As protein: CASSGGQGSSYEQYF.

The chain has TRBV11-2 and TRBJ2-3; TRBD2 matches 8 bases. The trim removed 5 bases at V and 5 bases at J, leaving 12 bases unmatched. CDR3 size: 16 residues. The germline CDR1 and CDR2 sequences are SGHAT and FQNNGV. The CDR3 DNA reads TGTGCCAGCAGCCGGAGTGCCGGGACTAGTATAGATACGCAGTATTTT. Translated, it gives CASSRSAGTSIDTQYF.

The gene calls are TRBV29-1 and TRBJ2-5; TRBD2 aligns across 8 bases. Germline values: CDR1 SQVTM, CDR2 ANQGSEA. J was trimmed by 5 bases and V by 8 bases; bases with no gene match: 7. The CDR3 is made up of 12 amino acids. The CDR3 is CSYLRGAETQYF. The CDR3 DNA reads TGCAGCTACTTGCGGGGGGCCGAGACCCAGTACTTC.

V is TRBV6-1 and J is TRBJ2-7; the match to TRBD1 covers 8 bases. This CDR3 is 16 amino acids long. Trimming at V came to 0 bases and at J to 6 bases, leaving 10 bases not matched to a gene. CDR1 is MNHNS and CDR2 is SASEGT in the germline V gene. This CDR3 reads CASSEAPDRVRSEQYF. In DNA, the CDR3 is TGTGCCAGCAGTGAAGCCCCGGACAGGGTCCGAAGCGAGCAGTACTTC.

This chain uses TRBV4-1 with TRBJ2-3, with a possible D match to TRBD2 (6 bases). V was cut by 2 bases and J by 0 bases, with 18 bases left in between. The CDR3 contains 18 residues. The germline V gene has CDR1 MGHRA and CDR2 YSYEKL. The CDR3 DNA reads as TGCGCCAGCAGCCAAAGGAGATTCGGGACTTCTAGCACAGATACGCAGTATTTT. This encodes CASSQRRFGTSSTDTQYF.

The chain uses TRBV6-6 and TRBJ1-2; 8 positions agree with TRBD1. Germline V CDR1 and CDR2: MNHNY, SVGAGI (reference sequence). CDR3 length: 13 residues. V trimming: 11 bases; J trimming: 7 bases; junction bases outside the gene matches: 12. CDR3: CALRSLTGVGYTF. The CDR3 DNA reads TGTGCCCTTAGATCCTTGACAGGGGTTGGCTACACCTTC.

The rearrangement links TRBV7-2 to TRBJ2-7; 11 bases fit TRBD1. CDR3 length: 14 residues. The V gene end was trimmed by 4 bases and the J gene end by 6 bases; junction bases not matched to a gene: 5. CDR1 is SGHTA, CDR2 FQGNSA, per germline. The CDR3 reads CASSSGQGASEQYF. DNA for the CDR3: TGTGCCAGCAGCTCAGGACAGGGGGCTTCCGAGCAGTACTTC.

The rearrangement uses TRBV6-6 and TRBJ1-3; no firm D call. V lost 5 bases and J lost 0, with 8 bases in between. Germline V gives CDR1 MNHNY, CDR2 SVGAGI (reference sequence). The CDR3 loop spans 14 amino acids. CDR3 sequence (DNA): TGTGCCAGCAGTCAGGAACGCTCTGGAAACACCATATATTTT. Amino acid sequence: CASSQERSGNTIYF.

The chain employs TRBV30 and TRBJ2-5; D is ambiguous. CDR1 is GTSNPN and CDR2 is SVGIG in the germline V gene (reference sequence). Deletions cut 4 bases from V and 5 bases from J, with 11 bases between. The CDR3 is 12 residues long. CDR3 nucleotide sequence: TGTGCCTGGAACAGAGAGTACGAGACCCAGTACTTC. It translates to CAWNREYETQYF. Using reference TRBV30 and TRBJ2-5 for the parts outside the CDR3, the full variable domain is SQTIHQWPATLVQPVGSPLSLECTVEGTSNPNLYWYRQAAGRGLQLLFYSVGIGQISSEVPQNLSASRPQDRQFILSSKKLLLSDSGFYLCAWNREYETQYFGPGTRLLVL.

The chain uses TRBV6-6 and TRBJ1-4, with D uncertain. V was cut by 3 bases and J by 6 bases, with 11 bases left in between. Per the germline V gene, CDR1 is MNHNY and CDR2 is SVGAGI (reference sequence). The CDR3 has 14 amino acids. The CDR3 bases are TGTGCCAGCAGTTATTCGACTCAACATGAAAAACTGTTTTTT. It translates to CASSYSTQHEKLFF.

The chain links TRBV25-1 to TRBJ1-2; 7 bases fit TRBD1. Germline V gene sequence: CDR1 MGHDK, CDR2 SYGVNS. This CDR3 spans 12 amino acids. V was clipped by 4 bases and J by 5 bases; unmatched bases: 1. The CDR3 protein is CASSGTGYGYTF. The CDR3, as DNA: TGTGCCAGCAGTGGGACAGGATATGGCTACACCTTC.

The chain uses TRBV6-4 and TRBJ1-6; weak D call: TRBD1 (5 bases). Per the germline V gene, CDR1 is MRHNA and CDR2 is SNTAGT. This CDR3 is 14 amino acids long. Trimming pared 2 bases from V and 7 bases from J, leaving 9 bases between. This chain's CDR3 is CASSDRGGNSPLHF. The CDR3 DNA follows: TGTGCCAGCAGTGACAGGGGAGGGAATTCACCCCTCCACTTT.